This T cell receptor (beta chain) was identified during a study of T cells in Graves' hyperthyroidism and ophthalmopathy. Broader study findings: Stable hyperthyroidism and ophthalmopathy were separated using 13 V-J signatures. Most thyroid clonotypes expanded above 0.001 were also detected in blood.

Patients were aged 18 to 65, had disease duration under 2 months, and had newly diagnosed hyperthyroidism. Fresh peripheral blood, 10 ml, yielded the PBMCs. This clonotype has ten or more counts. No antigen is known for it. Amplification targeted TCR beta CDR3 regions from RNA transcripts. An initial round of RT-PCR targeting the TCR CDR3 relied on the HTBI primer set. A single record per CDR3 protein comes from TCRdb applying MiXCR to the multiplex PCR reads. Of around 260,000 distinct CDR3 sequences listed, approximately 26% were seen once; the top ten hold about a quarter. The source is a man aged 35 to 55 with Graves' hyperthyroidism that later progressed to Graves' ophthalmopathy. Sequenced input: blood.

This CDR3 reads CASSFQGTFGDLTEAFF. Here the CDR3 DNA reads TGTGCCAGCAGTTTTCAGGGGACCTTTGGGGACCTGACTGAAGCTTTCTTT. The chain uses TRBV12-3 or TRBV12-4 and TRBJ1-1, with D possibly being TRBD1 (6 bases). This CDR3 comprises 17 residues. Trimming shortened V by 3 bases and J by 5 bases, and 22 bases separated the two germline ends.